This is a list of T cell receptor beta chains from one sample in a study of cytomegalovirus exposure and HLA in healthy donors. Generated by immunoSEQ multiplex PCR, the TCRdb table keeps only in-frame clones and is missing some. Among 150,000 to 200,000 clones listed, approximately 85% were seen once. Sequencing was performed on PBMCs. The origin of the receptors is a girl under 18 in good health and CMV-seropositive. Both conserved end residues are part of each CDR3. The order of the fields is clone size, J gene, V gene, D gene, CDR3 protein, CDR3 DNA. A D gene is named only where the DNA matches it firmly. Not all rows give a size; the values are once, few, many and, for expanded clones, a class.

once	TRBJ1-3	TRBV2	-	CASSESRAGNTIYF	TGTGCCAGCAGTGAATCGAGGGCTGGAAACACCATATATTTT
-	TRBJ1-5	TRBV6-5	-	CASSYSPDSSNQPQHF	TGTGCCAGCAGTTACTCTCCGGACAGCAGCAATCAGCCCCAGCATTTT
-	TRBJ2-3	TRBV9	-	CASSAVLAPSGTDTQYF	TGTGCCAGCAGCGCCGTTCTAGCGCCGAGTGGGACAGATACGCAGTATTTT
few	TRBJ1-4	TRBV6-6	-	CASSFRVAREKLFF	TGTGCCAGCAGTTTCCGGGTTGCCCGGGAAAAACTGTTTTTT
once	TRBJ1-2	TRBV4-1	-	CASSPSARAGALYGYTF	TGCGCCAGCAGCCCCAGCGCTAGGGCAGGGGCTCTCTATGGCTACACCTTC
-	TRBJ1-1	TRBV9	-	CASSVVERDTEAFF	TGTGCCAGCAGCGTAGTTGAGAGGGACACTGAAGCTTTCTTT
-	TRBJ2-5	TRBV5-1	TRBD2	CASSRGLAEQYF	TGCGCCAGCAGCCGAGGACTAGCGGAGCAGTACTTC
-	TRBJ1-2	TRBV7-2	-	CASNAYVSIDGYTF	TGTGCCAGCAACGCCTATGTTAGTATAGATGGCTACACCTTC
few	TRBJ1-1	TRBV19	-	CASSVGTKLNTEAFF	TGTGCCAGTAGTGTAGGGACAAAATTGAACACTGAAGCTTTCTTT
-	TRBJ1-1	TRBV18	TRBD1	CASSGGTALNTEAFF	TGTGCCAGCTCAGGGGGGACAGCCCTGAACACTGAAGCTTTCTTT
-	TRBJ1-2	TRBV6-6	-	CASSPGGDGYTF	TGTGCCAGCAGTCCCGGGGGGGATGGCTACACCTTC
-	TRBJ2-7	TRBV7-9	TRBD1	CASSPPDRGEQYF	TGTGCCAGCAGCCCCCCCGACAGGGGCGAGCAGTACTTC
-	TRBJ2-7	TRBV7-8	-	CASSSGLLGLTNYEQYF	TGTGCCAGCAGCTCGGGACTGCTCGGTTTGACGAACTACGAGCAGTACTTC
-	TRBJ1-1	TRBV9	-	CASSSSAGDTEAFF	TGTGCCAGCAGCTCCTCAGCAGGGGACACTGAAGCTTTCTTT
-	TRBJ2-4	TRBV30	TRBD2	CAWAGGAKNIQYF	TGTGCCTGGGCGGGGGGAGCCAAAAACATTCAGTACTTC
few	TRBJ2-2	TRBV7-3	TRBD2	CASSSGRGGVGTGELFF	TGTGCCAGCAGCTCCGGCCGCGGGGGGGTCGGCACCGGGGAGCTGTTTTTT
once	TRBJ2-1	TRBV5-1	-	CASSLAGNEQFF	TGCGCCAGCAGCTTGGCGGGCAATGAGCAGTTCTTC
-	TRBJ1-1	TRBV2	-	CASNTKPVALNTEAFF	TGTGCCAGCAACACTAAACCCGTAGCCCTGAACACTGAAGCTTTCTTT
-	TRBJ2-3	TRBV12-5	-	CASGLGGQPSTDTQYF	TGTGCTAGTGGTTTGGGAGGACAGCCTAGCACAGATACGCAGTATTTT
-	TRBJ1-1	TRBV30	TRBD1	CAWTPGQGKVGNTEAFF	TGTGCCTGGACCCCGGGACAGGGGAAGGTTGGGAACACTGAAGCTTTCTTT
-	TRBJ2-3	TRBV5-1	TRBD2	CASSPSGGTDTQYF	TGCGCCAGCAGCCCAAGCGGGGGCACAGATACGCAGTATTTT
-	TRBJ1-2	TRBV25-1	TRBD1	CASSDLLATGGNYGYTF	TGTGCCAGCAGTGACCTCCTAGCGACAGGGGGGAACTATGGCTACACCTTC
-	TRBJ2-2	TRBV12-5	-	CASGLGKTPGANVGELFF	TGTGCTAGTGGTTTGGGGAAGACGCCGGGAGCTAACGTCGGGGAGCTGTTTTTT
-	TRBJ1-3	TRBV5-6	-	CASSLDTGYRNTIYF	TGTGCCAGCAGCTTGGATACAGGGTACAGAAACACCATATATTTT
-	TRBJ2-1	TRBV19	TRBD2	CASSIGASGGANHEQFF	TGTGCCAGTAGTATCGGGGCTAGCGGGGGGGCTAACCATGAGCAGTTCTTC
-	TRBJ1-2	TRBV30	-	CAWSYGGSDGYTF	TGTGCCTGGAGCTACGGGGGTAGCGATGGCTACACCTTC
-	TRBJ1-3	TRBV18	-	CASSPLDSNGNTIYF	TGTGCCAGCTCACCACTAGACTCGAACGGAAACACCATATATTTT
-	TRBJ1-5	TRBV15	-	CATSRDSGEPQHF	TGTGCCACCAGCAGAGATTCCGGAGAGCCCCAGCATTTT
-	TRBJ2-2	TRBV5-6	TRBD1	CASSSGQGGWTGELFF	TGTGCCAGCAGCTCGGGACAGGGAGGTTGGACCGGGGAGCTGTTTTTT
-	TRBJ1-5	TRBV4-2	-	CASSQSAWAPQHF	TGTGCCAGCAGCCAGTCTGCGTGGGCGCCCCAGCATTTT
-	TRBJ2-7	TRBV11-2	TRBD2	CASSLMAGLAGPSYEQYF	TGTGCCAGCAGCTTAATGGCAGGCCTAGCGGGACCCTCCTACGAGCAGTACTTC
-	TRBJ1-6	TRBV7-3	-	CASSLLPRQQNSPLHF	TGTGCCAGCAGCTTATTGCCTCGACAGCAGAATTCACCCCTCCACTTT
-	TRBJ2-1	TRBV27	TRBD2	CASSLAPSGGSHNEQFF	TGTGCCAGCAGTTTAGCCCCTAGCGGGGGCTCTCACAATGAGCAGTTCTTC
-	TRBJ1-1	TRBV7-3	-	CASSVTDLNTEAFF	TGTGCCAGCAGCGTGACAGATCTGAACACTGAAGCTTTCTTT